The rows below give T cell receptor beta chains drawn from one sample of a study of CD8+CD57+ T cells in acquired aplastic anemia. One entry per CDR3 protein, called by TCRdb with MiXCR from the reads. Altogether 150,000 to 200,000 distinct CDR3 sequences are present, 35% to 50% being singletons, with the ten largest covering approximately 2.9%. The specimen sequenced was sorted CD4+, CD8+, or CD8+CD57+ T cells (not recorded which) from PBMCs. Every receptor here comes from a human donor in good health. Each CDR3 is given with its conserved first and last residue. D genes are given only for firm matches. Expanded clones get a size class; other rows say once, few or many, or leave the size out.

DNA: TGTGCCAGTAGTATGCCACAGGGCAAGGGTCTAGCCAGGGTGACCGGGGAGCTGTTTTTT; CDR3: CASSMPQGKGLARVTGELFF; size: many; V: TRBV19; D: NA; J: TRBJ2-2
DNA: TGCGCCAGCAGCTCGGTCGTTTCGGGGGGCTCTGGGGCCAACGTCCTGACTTTC; CDR3: CASSSVVSGGSGANVLTF; size: NA; V: TRBV5-1; D: TRBD2; J: TRBJ2-6
DNA: TGTGCCAGCAGCTTCGTAGCTAGCACAGATACGCAGTATTTT; CDR3: CASSFVASTDTQYF; size: NA; V: TRBV7-3; D: NA; J: TRBJ2-3
DNA: TGTGCCAGCAAGGGCTGGCGGGGAAACACAGATACGCAGTATTTT; CDR3: CASKGWRGNTDTQYF; size: NA; V: TRBV27; D: NA; J: TRBJ2-3
DNA: TGTGCCAGCAGCCCGGGCGCGGGGCTAGCGGGACCCGCAGATACGCAGTATTTT; CDR3: CASSPGAGLAGPADTQYF; size: many; V: TRBV11-1; D: TRBD2; J: TRBJ2-3
DNA: TGCAGTGCTAGAGATGTGCGACAGCCTAATTCACCCCTCCACTTT; CDR3: CSARDVRQPNSPLHF; size: many; V: TRBV20-1; D: NA; J: TRBJ1-6
DNA: TGTGCCATCAGTGAGATCGATTCTAGCGGTCGCTCCTACGAGCAGTACTTC; CDR3: CAISEIDSSGRSYEQYF; size: NA; V: TRBV10-3; D: TRBD2; J: TRBJ2-7
DNA: TGTGCCAGCAGTCCTAGCGGGACGACAGAGACCCAGTACTTC; CDR3: CASSPSGTTETQYF; size: NA; V: TRBV28; D: TRBD2; J: TRBJ2-5
DNA: TGTGCCAGCAGCTTGGGGGACAGTCGCGGCGGTGAGCAGTTCTTC; CDR3: CASSLGDSRGGEQFF; size: many; V: TRBV5-5; D: TRBD1; J: TRBJ2-1
DNA: TGTGCCAGCAGTTTTACAGGGGACAATCAGCCCCAGCATTTT; CDR3: CASSFTGDNQPQHF; size: many; V: TRBV6-5; D: TRBD1; J: TRBJ1-5
DNA: TGCGCCAGCAGCGCGCCGGGACAGGGTACCTACGAGCAGTACTTC; CDR3: CASSAPGQGTYEQYF; size: many; V: TRBV5-1; D: TRBD1; J: TRBJ2-7
DNA: TGTGCCACCAGTGATTTACCCGGGGGTGAGGGCGGCTACACCTTC; CDR3: CATSDLPGGEGGYTF; size: NA; V: TRBV24-1; D: NA; J: TRBJ1-2
DNA: TGTGCCAGCAGCCGGGACAGGGATAAGGCAGCTTTCTTT; CDR3: CASSRDRDKAAFF; size: many; V: TRBV7-8; D: TRBD1; J: TRBJ1-1
DNA: TGTGCCACCAGCAGAGATTTTTCGGGAACCGGGGAGCTGTTTTTT; CDR3: CATSRDFSGTGELFF; size: many; V: TRBV15; D: NA; J: TRBJ2-2
DNA: TGTGCCAGCAGCTTGGAGAAATCCTCTGGAAACACCATATATTTT; CDR3: CASSLEKSSGNTIYF; size: NA; V: TRBV7-9; D: NA; J: TRBJ1-3
DNA: TGTGCCACCCGGGACAGGGGGCAAATTGAAGCTTTCTTT; CDR3: CATRDRGQIEAFF; size: NA; V: TRBV24-1; D: TRBD1; J: TRBJ1-1
DNA: TGTGCCACCAGTGATCCCGGACGGTACAATGAGCAGTTCTTC; CDR3: CATSDPGRYNEQFF; size: NA; V: TRBV24-1; D: NA; J: TRBJ2-1
DNA: TGTGCCAGCAGCCGCGGACTAGCGGGAGGGGTCAAAAACATTCAGTACTTC; CDR3: CASSRGLAGGVKNIQYF; size: few; V: TRBV11-2; D: TRBD2; J: TRBJ2-4
DNA: TGTGCCAGCAGTGTAACAGGGTCGAACACTGAAGCTTTCTTT; CDR3: CASSVTGSNTEAFF; size: few; V: TRBV2; D: NA; J: TRBJ1-1
DNA: TGTGCCAGCAAACTGGGGGGGCCTGCAACTAATGAAAAACTGTTTTTT; CDR3: CASKLGGPATNEKLFF; size: many; V: TRBV12-3/TRBV12-4; D: NA; J: TRBJ1-4
DNA: TGCGCCAGCAGCTTGGCGCGAGATCCAGGTGTAGATACGCAGTATTTT; CDR3: CASSLARDPGVDTQYF; size: many; V: TRBV5-1; D: NA; J: TRBJ2-3
DNA: TGTGCCAGTAGTACGGACAGGGGGCGCGACTATGGCTACACCTTC; CDR3: CASSTDRGRDYGYTF; size: many; V: TRBV19; D: TRBD1; J: TRBJ1-2
DNA: TGTGCCAGCCGGAGGGAGTTGGAAAAACTGTTTTTT; CDR3: CASRRELEKLFF; size: NA; V: TRBV2; D: NA; J: TRBJ1-4
DNA: TGCAGTGCCCAGGACAGGGCGGGCGAGCAGTACTTC; CDR3: CSAQDRAGEQYF; size: NA; V: TRBV20-1; D: TRBD1; J: TRBJ2-7
DNA: TGTGCCACCACGGGACAGGGGCCTGAGCAGTACTTC; CDR3: CATTGQGPEQYF; size: NA; V: TRBV10-3; D: TRBD1; J: TRBJ2-7
DNA: TGTGCCAGCAGTTTAAGGCTTAACAATGAGCAGTTCTTC; CDR3: CASSLRLNNEQFF; size: many; V: TRBV12-3/TRBV12-4; D: NA; J: TRBJ2-1
DNA: TGTGCCATCAGTGGGACAGGGGGTGTCAATCAGCCCCAGCATTTT; CDR3: CAISGTGGVNQPQHF; size: NA; V: TRBV10-3; D: TRBD1; J: TRBJ1-5
DNA: TGTGCCAGCAGCTTAGTTTCCTCGGGGTCCTACAATGAGCAGTTCTTC; CDR3: CASSLVSSGSYNEQFF; size: many; V: TRBV7-9; D: NA; J: TRBJ2-1
DNA: TGTGCCAGCAGCGTAACTAGCGGGAGTTATGGCTACACCTTC; CDR3: CASSVTSGSYGYTF; size: NA; V: TRBV5-5; D: NA; J: TRBJ1-2
DNA: TGTGCCAGCAGCCCAGGGAGGGAAGTGCATGAGCAGTTCTTC; CDR3: CASSPGREVHEQFF; size: many; V: TRBV7-2; D: TRBD2; J: TRBJ2-1
DNA: TGTGCCACCAGTGACCCCAGGGGATCAGAGACCCAGTACTTC; CDR3: CATSDPRGSETQYF; size: many; V: TRBV24-1; D: NA; J: TRBJ2-5
DNA: TGTGCCAGCAGTTTCAGGGGTACTCAAGAGACCCAGTACTTC; CDR3: CASSFRGTQETQYF; size: many; V: TRBV12-3/TRBV12-4; D: NA; J: TRBJ2-5
DNA: TGCAGCGTTGCGGGTCACCTGAACACTGAAGCTTTCTTT; CDR3: CSVAGHLNTEAFF; size: once; V: TRBV29-1; D: NA; J: TRBJ1-1
DNA: TGTGCCAGCAGCTTGTTGTGGGGTGAGCAGTTCTTC; CDR3: CASSLLWGEQFF; size: NA; V: TRBV7-3; D: NA; J: TRBJ2-1
DNA: TGCAGTGCTAGCCCCTTGGCAGGGTCGCATGAAAAACTGTTTTTT; CDR3: CSASPLAGSHEKLFF; size: NA; V: TRBV20-1; D: NA; J: TRBJ1-4
DNA: TGTGCCACCAGGGGGACAGGGGCTTACAATGGGCAGATCTTC; CDR3: CATRGTGAYNGQIF; size: once; V: TRBV24-1; D: TRBD1; J: TRBJ2-1
DNA: TGTGCCAGCAGCTTATCCCGGGGTGACGAGCAGTACTTC; CDR3: CASSLSRGDEQYF; size: NA; V: TRBV7-2; D: NA; J: TRBJ2-7